This paragraph reports one T cell receptor beta chain. Trimming shortened V by 3 bases and J by 1 base, and 12 bases separated the two germline ends. The CDR3 covers 15 residues. Germline V CDR1 and CDR2: KGHDR, SFDVKD. Here immunoSEQ multiplex PCR was the method, and the copy in TCRdb shows in-frame clones only, minus some. The sample has some 48,000 clones, more than 80% seen once. This chain joins TRBV24-1 and TRBJ2-7; D is possibly TRBD2 (5 bases). The source of this sequence is a man aged 35 to 55 with rheumatoid arthritis. The specimen was PBMCs. The CDR3 is CATSDRTEPSYEQYF. CDR3 coding DNA: TGTGCCACCAGTGATAGGACTGAGCCTTCCTACGAGCAGTACTTC.